This T cell receptor (beta chain) was observed in a study of cytomegalovirus exposure and HLA in healthy donors. The overall study: Prior work identified under 130 million unique TCR beta sequences in around 170 million T cells. Of several hundred genotyped donors, about 81% clustered with self-reported Caucasian donors. General study results and limits: The study listed under 200 cytomegalovirus-associated TCR beta chains.

This PCR relied on a set of 60 Vbeta primers and 13 Jbeta primers. The table came from immunoSEQ multiplex PCR; TCRdb's copy has only in-frame clones and leaves some out. The sample yields 85,000 to 130,000 clones, 9.5% to 13% seen once. From germline, CDR1 is LGHNA and CDR2 YSLEER. The length of the CDR3 is 12 residues. Trimming at V came to 10 bases and at J to 1 base, leaving 2 bases not matched to a gene. With regard to this clone: What it recognizes is unknown.

This TCR was recovered from a man in his forties in good health and CMV-seropositive. The sample comprised PBMCs. The V call is TRBV4-3, the J call TRBJ2-5, with 8 bases fitting TRBD2. CDR3 in DNA: TGCGCCAAACTAGCGGCCCAAGAGACCCAGTACTTC. This translates into CAKLAAQETQYF.